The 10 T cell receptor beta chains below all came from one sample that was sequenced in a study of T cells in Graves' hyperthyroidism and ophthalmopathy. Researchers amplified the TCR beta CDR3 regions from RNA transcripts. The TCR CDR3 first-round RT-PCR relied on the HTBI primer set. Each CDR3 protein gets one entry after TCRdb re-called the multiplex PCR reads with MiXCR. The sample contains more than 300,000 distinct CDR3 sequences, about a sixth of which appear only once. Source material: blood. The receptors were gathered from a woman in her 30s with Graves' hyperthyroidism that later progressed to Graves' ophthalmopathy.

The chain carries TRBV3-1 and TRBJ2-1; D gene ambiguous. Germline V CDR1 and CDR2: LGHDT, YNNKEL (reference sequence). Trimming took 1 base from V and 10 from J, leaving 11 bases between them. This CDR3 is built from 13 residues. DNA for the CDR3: TGTGCCAGCAGCCAAGGCTCCGCCGTCGAGCAGTTCTTC. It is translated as CASSQGSAVEQFF.

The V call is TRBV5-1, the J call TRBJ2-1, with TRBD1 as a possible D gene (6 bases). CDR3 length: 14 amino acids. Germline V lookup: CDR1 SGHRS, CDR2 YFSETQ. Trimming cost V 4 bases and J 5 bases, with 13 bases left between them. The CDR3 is CASSLTGPDNEQFF. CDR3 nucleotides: TGCGCCAGCAGCCTAACAGGGCCGGACAATGAGCAGTTCTTC.

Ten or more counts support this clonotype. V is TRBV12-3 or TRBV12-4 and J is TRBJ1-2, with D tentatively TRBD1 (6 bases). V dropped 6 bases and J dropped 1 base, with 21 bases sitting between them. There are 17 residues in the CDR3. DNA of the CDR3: TGTGCCAGCAGCATCACAGGGACCCCTACTTTTAACTATGGCTACACCTTC. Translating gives CASSITGTPTFNYGYTF.

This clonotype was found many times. The CDR3 nucleotides read TGTGCCAGCAGACCTAGGGACAGCCATTACAATGAGCAGTTCTTC. It translates to CASRPRDSHYNEQFF. The V and J genes are TRBV27 and TRBJ2-1; 7 nucleotides align to TRBD1. V trimming: 6 bases; J trimming: 4 bases; junction bases outside the gene matches: 9. The V gene's germline CDR1 is MNHEY and CDR2 SMNVEV (reference sequence). This CDR3 contains 15 residues.

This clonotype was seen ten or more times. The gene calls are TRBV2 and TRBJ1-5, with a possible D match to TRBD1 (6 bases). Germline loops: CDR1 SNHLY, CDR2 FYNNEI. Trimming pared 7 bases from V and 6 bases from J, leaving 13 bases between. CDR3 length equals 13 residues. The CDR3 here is CASNRVNGQPQHF. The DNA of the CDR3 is TGTGCCAGCAACAGGGTAAATGGTCAGCCCCAGCATTTT.

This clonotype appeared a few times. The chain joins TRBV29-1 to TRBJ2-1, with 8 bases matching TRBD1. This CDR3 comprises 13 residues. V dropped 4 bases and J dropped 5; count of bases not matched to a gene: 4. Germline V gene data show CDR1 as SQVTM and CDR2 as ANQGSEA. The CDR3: CSVARQGHNEQFF. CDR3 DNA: TGCAGCGTTGCTAGACAGGGGCACAATGAGCAGTTCTTC.

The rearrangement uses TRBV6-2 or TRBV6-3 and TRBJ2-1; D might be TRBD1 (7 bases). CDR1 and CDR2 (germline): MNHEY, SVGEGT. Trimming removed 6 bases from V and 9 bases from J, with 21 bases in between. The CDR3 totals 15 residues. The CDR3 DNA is TGTGCCAGCAGCCTCCTCCCAGGGGGGCTCGGTGAGCAGTTCTTC. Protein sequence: CASSLLPGGLGEQFF.

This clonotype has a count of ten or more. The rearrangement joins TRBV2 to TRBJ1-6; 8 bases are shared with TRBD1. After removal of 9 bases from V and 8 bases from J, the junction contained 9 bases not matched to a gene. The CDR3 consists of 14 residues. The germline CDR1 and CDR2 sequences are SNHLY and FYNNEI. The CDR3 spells CASQGATPYSPLHF. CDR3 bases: TGTGCCAGTCAGGGGGCTACTCCCTATTCACCCCTCCACTTT.

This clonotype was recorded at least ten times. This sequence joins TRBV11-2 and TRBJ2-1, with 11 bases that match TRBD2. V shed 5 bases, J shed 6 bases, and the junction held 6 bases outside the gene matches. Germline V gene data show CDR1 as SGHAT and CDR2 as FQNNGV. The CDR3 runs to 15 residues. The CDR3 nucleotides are TGTGCCAGCAGCATAACTAGCGGGAGCCCCAATGAGCAGTTCTTC. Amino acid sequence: CASSITSGSPNEQFF. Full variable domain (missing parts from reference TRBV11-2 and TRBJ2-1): EAGVAQSPRYKIIEKRQSVAFWCNPISGHATLYWYQQILGQGPKLLIQFQNNGVVDDSQLPKDRFSAERLKGVDSTLKIQPAKLEDSAVYLCASSITSGSPNEQFFGPGTRLTVL.

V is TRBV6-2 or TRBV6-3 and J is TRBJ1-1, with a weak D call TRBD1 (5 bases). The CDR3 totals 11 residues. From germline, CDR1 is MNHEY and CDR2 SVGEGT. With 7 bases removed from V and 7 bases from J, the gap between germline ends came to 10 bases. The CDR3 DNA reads TGTGCCAGCAACCGGGGCGGTGAAGCTTTCTTT. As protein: CASNRGGEAFF.